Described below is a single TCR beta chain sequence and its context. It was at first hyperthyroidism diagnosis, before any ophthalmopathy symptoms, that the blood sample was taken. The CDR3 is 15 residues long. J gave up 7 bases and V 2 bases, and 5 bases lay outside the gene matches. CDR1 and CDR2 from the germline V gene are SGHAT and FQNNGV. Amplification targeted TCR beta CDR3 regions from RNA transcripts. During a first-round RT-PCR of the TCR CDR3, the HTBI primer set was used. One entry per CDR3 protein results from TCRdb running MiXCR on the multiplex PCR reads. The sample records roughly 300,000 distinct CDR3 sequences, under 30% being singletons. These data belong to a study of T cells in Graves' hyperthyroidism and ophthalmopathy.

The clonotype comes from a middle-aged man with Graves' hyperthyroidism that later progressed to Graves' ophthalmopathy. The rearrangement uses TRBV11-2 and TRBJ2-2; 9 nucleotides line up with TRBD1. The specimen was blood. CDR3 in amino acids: CASSLWTGVDGELFF. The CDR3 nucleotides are TGTGCCAGCAGCTTATGGACAGGGGTGGACGGGGAGCTGTTTTTT.